Below, one T cell receptor beta chain is given with its context. This specimen comes from a study of radiotherapy plus CTLA-4 blockade in lung cancer. Germline values: CDR1 SGHVS, CDR2 FQNEAQ. This CDR3 has 16 residues. After removal of 2 bases from V and 5 bases from J, the junction contained 8 bases not matched to a gene. TCRdb's copy holds only in-frame clones and misses some; the assay was immunoSEQ multiplex PCR. This sample has about 110,000 clones, with about 85% found just once. The sequence came from a human donor with non-small cell lung cancer that progressed on radiotherapy plus ipilimumab. Some clones in this sample may be carry-over from other donors' samples. The specimen was peripheral blood, collected from a patient treated with radiotherapy plus ipilimumab. V usage is TRBV7-8 and J usage is TRBJ2-7, with TRBD1 matching over 11 bases. CDR3: CASSLSLGQGANEQYF. The CDR3 DNA sequence: TGTGCCAGCAGCTTATCCCTAGGACAGGGGGCGAACGAGCAGTACTTC.